Listed below are T cell receptor beta chains from one sample, sequenced in a study of a mutant IDH1 vaccine in newly diagnosed glioma. These TCRs' antigens remain unknown. TCRdb keeps only in-frame clones here, not all; method: immunoSEQ multiplex PCR. The sample yields roughly 60,000 clones, roughly 84% seen once. The specimen comprised PBMCs, sampled from a glioma patient whose treatment included an IDH1 peptide vaccine. Receptor source: a man aged 25 to 40 with glioma. Both conserved end residues are part of each CDR3. Each record gives: clone size, J gene, V gene, D gene, CDR3 protein, CDR3 DNA. A D gene is named only where the DNA matches it firmly. Size is stated for part of the rows, as once, few or many counts, or as a class when the clone is expanded.

size: few; J: TRBJ1-2; V: TRBV28; D: .; CDR3: CASSFPSYGYTF; DNA: TGTGCCAGCAGTTTCCCAAGCTATGGCTACACCTTC
size: .; J: TRBJ2-7; V: TRBV5-6; D: TRBD1; CDR3: CASIRTGMVYEQYF; DNA: TGTGCCAGCATCCGGACAGGGATGGTCTACGAGCAGTACTTC
size: .; J: TRBJ1-6; V: TRBV6-1; D: .; CDR3: CASSETGGGNKPLHF; DNA: TGTGCCAGCAGTGAAACCGGAGGAGGGAATAAGCCCCTCCACTTT
size: .; J: TRBJ2-7; V: TRBV15; D: .; CDR3: CATSSERVTYEQYF; DNA: TGTGCCACCAGCAGCGAGCGGGTTACCTACGAGCAGTACTTC
size: few; J: TRBJ2-1; V: TRBV6-4; D: TRBD2; CDR3: CASSGTSGGANEQFF; DNA: TGTGCCAGCAGTGGGACTAGCGGGGGGGCCAATGAGCAGTTCTTC
size: .; J: TRBJ2-2; V: TRBV6-4; D: TRBD1; CDR3: CASREDRGLLTGELFF; DNA: TGTGCCAGCAGAGAGGACAGGGGGCTTCTCACCGGGGAGCTGTTTTTT
size: .; J: TRBJ2-1; V: TRBV7-7; D: TRBD2; CDR3: CASSKGLAGSHEQFF; DNA: TGTGCCAGCAGCAAGGGACTAGCGGGTTCCCATGAGCAGTTCTTC
size: .; J: TRBJ1-2; V: TRBV28; D: TRBD1; CDR3: CATAGQGAETF; DNA: TGTGCCACCGCGGGACAGGGGGCTGAGACCTTC
size: .; J: TRBJ2-6; V: TRBV15; D: .; CDR3: CATSRDLIGGGANVLTF; DNA: TGTGCCACCAGCAGAGATCTAATTGGGGGTGGGGCCAACGTCCTGACTTTC
size: .; J: TRBJ1-1; V: TRBV5-1; D: .; CDR3: CASRSGIGNTEAFF; DNA: TGCGCCAGCAGGTCAGGGATAGGGAACACTGAAGCTTTCTTT
size: .; J: TRBJ2-3; V: TRBV9; D: TRBD2; CDR3: CASSVARLAGGFYATDTQYF; DNA: TGTGCCAGCAGCGTAGCTCGTCTAGCGGGGGGCTTCTATGCCACAGATACGCAGTATTTT
size: .; J: TRBJ2-6; V: TRBV5-4; D: .; CDR3: CASSPVRSGANVLTF; DNA: TGTGCCAGCAGCCCCGTACGCTCTGGGGCCAACGTCCTGACTTTC
size: .; J: TRBJ1-6; V: TRBV5-8; D: .; CDR3: CASSFESSYNSPLHF; DNA: TGTGCCAGCAGCTTCGAAAGCTCCTATAATTCACCCCTCCACTTT
size: .; J: TRBJ1-1; V: TRBV6-5; D: TRBD1; CDR3: CASSPRWDSEAFF; DNA: TGTGCCAGCAGTCCCCGTTGGGACAGTGAAGCTTTCTTT
size: .; J: TRBJ1-1; V: TRBV6-5; D: .; CDR3: CASSYSRESLSEAFF; DNA: TGTGCCAGCAGTTACTCTCGGGAGTCTCTGTCTGAAGCTTTCTTT
size: .; J: TRBJ1-2; V: TRBV7-9; D: .; CDR3: CASSRGGYYGYTF; DNA: TGTGCCAGCAGCCGGGGTGGGTACTATGGCTACACCTTC
size: .; J: TRBJ2-2; V: TRBV29-1; D: .; CDR3: CSVLSPGELFF; DNA: TGCAGCGTGCTGTCCCCCGGGGAGCTGTTTTTT
size: .; J: TRBJ2-1; V: TRBV7-2; D: .; CDR3: CASSLYGMGYNEQFF; DNA: TGTGCCAGCAGCTTATACGGGATGGGCTACAATGAGCAGTTCTTC
size: .; J: TRBJ2-7; V: TRBV7-6; D: .; CDR3: CASSFQQTNHPYEQYF; DNA: TGTGCCAGCAGCTTCCAACAGACCAATCATCCCTACGAGCAGTACTTC
size: .; J: TRBJ2-7; V: TRBV2; D: .; CDR3: CASKLTGNVYEQYF; DNA: TGTGCCAGCAAGCTAACAGGGAACGTCTACGAGCAGTACTTC
size: .; J: TRBJ1-4; V: TRBV30; D: .; CDR3: CAWSSGDVGEKLFF; DNA: TGTGCCTGGAGTTCTGGGGACGTGGGGGAAAAACTGTTTTTT
size: .; J: TRBJ1-1; V: TRBV21-1; D: .; CDR3: CASSKAQPPGAFF; DNA: TGTGCCAGCAGCAAAGCACAGCCACCTGGAGCTTTCTTT
size: .; J: TRBJ2-2; V: TRBV5-5; D: .; CDR3: CASSLVAGSTGELFF; DNA: TGTGCCAGCAGCTTGGTGGCAGGGTCCACCGGGGAGCTGTTTTTT
size: .; J: TRBJ2-7; V: TRBV11-2; D: TRBD1; CDR3: CASSARQGSSEQYF; DNA: TGTGCCAGCAGCGCTCGACAGGGATCGAGCGAGCAGTACTTC
size: once; J: TRBJ2-3; V: TRBV30; D: .; CDR3: CAWTQRDTQYF; DNA: TGTGCCTGGACTCAGAGAGATACGCAGTATTTT
size: once; J: TRBJ2-5; V: TRBV7-9; D: TRBD2; CDR3: CASSPPGWERGGFETQYF; DNA: TGTGCCAGCAGCCCGCCGGGGTGGGAGCGGGGAGGTTTCGAGACCCAGTACTTC
size: .; J: TRBJ2-7; V: TRBV7-9; D: .; CDR3: CASSSTLDRAYEQYF; DNA: TGTGCCAGCAGTTCTACTTTGGACAGAGCCTACGAGCAGTACTTC
size: .; J: TRBJ2-7; V: TRBV7-9; D: .; CDR3: CASRSRGRTAYEQYF; DNA: TGTGCCAGCAGATCACGAGGAAGGACGGCGTACGAGCAGTACTTC
size: .; J: TRBJ2-7; V: TRBV6-5; D: .; CDR3: CASSYRRGYEQYF; DNA: TGTGCCAGCAGTTATCGTAGAGGTTACGAGCAGTACTTC
size: .; J: TRBJ2-7; V: TRBV5-4; D: TRBD2; CDR3: CASSLGLAGTSYEQYF; DNA: TGTGCCAGCAGCTTGGGACTAGCGGGGACCTCCTACGAGCAGTACTTC
size: .; J: TRBJ2-5; V: TRBV6-4; D: TRBD1; CDR3: CASSYSSGTVEETQYF; DNA: TGTGCCAGCAGTTACTCGTCCGGGACAGTCGAAGAGACCCAGTACTTC
size: .; J: TRBJ2-7; V: TRBV5-1; D: .; CDR3: CASSLVGSSLYEQYF; DNA: TGCGCCAGCAGCTTGGTGGGATCCAGCCTCTACGAGCAGTACTTC
size: .; J: TRBJ2-1; V: TRBV27; D: .; CDR3: CASSLRGNEQFF; DNA: TGTGCCAGCAGTTTAAGGGGAAATGAGCAGTTCTTC
size: .; J: TRBJ1-4; V: TRBV10-3; D: TRBD1; CDR3: CAISGAGGLSQEKLFF; DNA: TGTGCCATCAGTGGGGCAGGGGGCCTCTCCCAAGAAAAACTGTTTTTT
size: .; J: TRBJ2-1; V: TRBV10-1; D: TRBD2; CDR3: CASSEGLAGGYEQFF; DNA: TGCGCCAGCAGTGAGGGACTAGCGGGGGGATATGAGCAGTTCTTC
size: few; J: TRBJ1-5; V: TRBV7-9; D: .; CDR3: CASSSSKDQPQHF; DNA: TGTGCCAGCAGCTCCTCAAAAGATCAGCCCCAGCATTTT
size: .; J: TRBJ1-1; V: TRBV13; D: .; CDR3: CASSLYRSNTEAFF; DNA: TGTGCCAGCAGCTTATACCGGTCTAACACTGAAGCTTTCTTT
size: .; J: TRBJ2-2; V: TRBV6-5; D: .; CDR3: CASTPGLWDTGELFF; DNA: TGTGCCAGCACTCCAGGGCTTTGGGACACCGGGGAGCTGTTTTTT
size: .; J: TRBJ1-4; V: TRBV28; D: TRBD1; CDR3: CASSSPGQGARKLFF; DNA: TGTGCCAGCAGCTCCCCGGGACAGGGGGCAAGGAAACTGTTTTTT
size: .; J: TRBJ1-4; V: TRBV6-6; D: .; CDR3: CASSYGAAANEKLFF; DNA: TGTGCCAGCAGTTACGGCGCGGCTGCTAATGAAAAACTGTTTTTT
size: .; J: TRBJ2-7; V: TRBV28; D: TRBD1; CDR3: CASSPQGYEQYF; DNA: TGTGCCAGCAGTCCACAGGGGTACGAGCAGTACTTC
size: .; J: TRBJ2-7; V: TRBV2; D: TRBD1; CDR3: CASSPIRDSSYEQYF; DNA: TGTGCCAGCAGTCCGATCCGGGACAGCTCCTACGAGCAGTACTTC
size: few; J: TRBJ1-5; V: TRBV7-9; D: .; CDR3: CASSLGDDSYQPQHF; DNA: TGTGCCAGCAGCTTAGGCGATGACAGCTATCAGCCCCAGCATTTT
size: .; J: TRBJ1-2; V: TRBV25-1; D: TRBD1; CDR3: CANNQGAHGYTF; DNA: TGTGCCAACAACCAGGGGGCGCATGGCTACACCTTC
size: .; J: TRBJ1-1; V: TRBV7-8; D: .; CDR3: CASRSGVGTEAFF; DNA: TGTGCCAGCCGATCGGGGGTAGGGACTGAAGCTTTCTTT
size: .; J: TRBJ1-5; V: TRBV19; D: .; CDR3: CASRLMGGNNQPQHF; DNA: TGTGCCAGTAGGCTAATGGGTGGGAACAATCAGCCCCAGCATTTT